What follows are 2 T cell receptor beta chains derived from one specimen sequenced in a study of OX40 agonist ivuxolimab in advanced cancers. Some clones are missing from TCRdb's copy, which holds only in-frame ones; the method was immunoSEQ multiplex PCR. The repertoire consists of 43,000 or so clones, with more than 70% occurring once and the leading ten covering 13%. Sequenced here: CD4+ or CD8+ T cells sorted from blood, sampled in a trial of the OX40 agonist ivuxolimab. The receptors here all came from an adult with an advanced solid tumor such as melanoma, head and neck, liver or kidney cancer.

This clone was observed a handful of times. This chain connects TRBV6-1 to TRBJ2-5; possible D gene TRBD2, 5 bases. There are 14 residues in the CDR3. Germline assignment: CDR1 MNHNS and CDR2 SASEGT. Trimming pared 8 bases from V and 1 base from J, leaving 14 bases between. CDR3 in amino acids: CASSLRGSQETQYF. The CDR3 DNA reads as TGTGCCAGCTCCCTCCGGGGATCCCAAGAGACCCAGTACTTC.

The rearrangement joins TRBV4-2 to TRBJ1-5; D might be TRBD1 (6 bases). The CDR3 loop spans 15 amino acids. CDR1 and CDR2 (germline): LGHNA, YNFKEQ. The V and J ends lost 4 bases and 4 bases respectively, with 14 bases between them. The CDR3 DNA reads TGTGCCAGCAGCCCAGGACAGAAGGTTAATCAGCCCCAGCATTTT. Translating it yields CASSPGQKVNQPQHF.